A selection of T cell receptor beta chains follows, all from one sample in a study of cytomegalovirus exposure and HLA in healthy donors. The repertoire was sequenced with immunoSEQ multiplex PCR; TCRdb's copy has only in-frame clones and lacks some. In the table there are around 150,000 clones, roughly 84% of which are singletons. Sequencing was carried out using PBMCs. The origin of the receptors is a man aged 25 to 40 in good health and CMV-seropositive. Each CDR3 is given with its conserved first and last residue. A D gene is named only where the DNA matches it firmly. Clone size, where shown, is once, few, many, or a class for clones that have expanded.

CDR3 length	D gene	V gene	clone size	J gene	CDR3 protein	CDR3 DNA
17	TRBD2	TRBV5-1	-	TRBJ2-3	CASSSRTSGGTGDTQYF	TGCGCCAGCAGCTCCAGGACTAGCGGGGGTACAGGGGATACGCAGTATTTT
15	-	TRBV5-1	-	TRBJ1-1	CASSLEAGDIDEAFF	TGCGCCAGCAGCTTGGAAGCAGGGGATATAGATGAAGCTTTCTTT
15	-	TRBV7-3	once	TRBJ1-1	CASSLKGSKDTEAFF	TGTGCCAGCAGCTTAAAGGGGTCTAAGGACACTGAAGCTTTCTTT
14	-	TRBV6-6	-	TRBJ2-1	CASSYSYGDNEQFF	TGTGCCAGCAGTTACTCGTACGGTGACAATGAGCAGTTCTTC
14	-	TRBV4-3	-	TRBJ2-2	CASSPYKNTGELFF	TGCGCCAGCAGCCCATACAAGAACACCGGGGAGCTGTTTTTT
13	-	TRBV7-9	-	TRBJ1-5	CASSLTGHQPQHF	TGTGCCAGCAGCTTAACAGGCCACCAGCCCCAGCATTTT
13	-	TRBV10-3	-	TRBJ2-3	CAYREGFTDTQYF	TGTGCCTACAGGGAGGGTTTCACAGATACGCAGTATTTT
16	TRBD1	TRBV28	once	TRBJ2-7	CASLPGQVYRGFEQYF	TGTGCCAGCCTCCCCGGGCAGGTCTACAGGGGCTTCGAGCAGTACTTC
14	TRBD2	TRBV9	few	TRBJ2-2	CASSPGLASGELFF	TGTGCCAGCAGTCCAGGACTAGCCTCCGGGGAGCTGTTTTTT
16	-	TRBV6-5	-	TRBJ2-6	CASSYQTGSGANVLTF	TGTGCCAGCAGTTACCAAACAGGGTCTGGGGCCAACGTCCTGACTTTC